This T cell receptor (beta chain) was documented in a study of T cells in Graves' hyperthyroidism and ophthalmopathy. Points from the study as a whole: Ophthalmopathy cases were set apart from stable hyperthyroidism by a 13 V-J model.

Germline CDR1 and CDR2: KGHSH and LQKENI. The CDR3 is 12 amino acids. Trimming left V 3 bases short and J 6 bases short, with 8 bases between. Points on this clonotype: Its specificity is not known.

Amplification targeted TCR beta CDR3 regions from RNA transcripts. Using the HTBI primer set, a first-round RT-PCR was run on the TCR CDR3. MiXCR was run by TCRdb on the multiplex PCR reads, yielding one entry per CDR3 protein. The table lists roughly 700,000 distinct CDR3 sequences, 11% to 15% of them singletons. The sequenced sample was blood. This sequence joins TRBV18 and TRBJ1-2; D call uncertain. The clonotype comes from a woman under 30 with Graves' hyperthyroidism. The CDR3 loop reads CASSPSEDGYTF. The CDR3 bases are TGTGCCAGCTCACCCTCGGAGGATGGCTACACCTTC.